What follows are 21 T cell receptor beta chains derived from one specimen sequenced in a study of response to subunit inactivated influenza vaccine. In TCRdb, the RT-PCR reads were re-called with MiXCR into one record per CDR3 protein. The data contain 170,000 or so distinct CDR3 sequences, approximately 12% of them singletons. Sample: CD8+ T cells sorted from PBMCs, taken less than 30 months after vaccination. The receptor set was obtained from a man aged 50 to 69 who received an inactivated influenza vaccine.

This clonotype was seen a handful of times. DNA of the CDR3: TGCAGTGCTAGAGATGTCGGGGGTAGTCAGGTCTACGAGCAGTACTTC. Protein product: CSARDVGGSQVYEQYF. This chain links TRBV20-1 with TRBJ2-7; D is possibly TRBD2 (6 bases). Trimming shortened V by 0 bases and J by 3 bases, and 18 bases separated the two germline ends. Germline V CDR1 and CDR2: DFQATT, SNEGSKA (reference sequence). This CDR3 has 16 residues.

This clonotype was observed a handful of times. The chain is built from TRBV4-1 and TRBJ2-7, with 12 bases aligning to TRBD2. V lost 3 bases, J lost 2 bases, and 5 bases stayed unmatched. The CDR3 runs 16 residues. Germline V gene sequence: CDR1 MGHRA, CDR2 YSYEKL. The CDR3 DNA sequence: TGCGCCAGCAGCCAGATAGGACTAGCGGGAACCTACGAGCAGTACTTC. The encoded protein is CASSQIGLAGTYEQYF.

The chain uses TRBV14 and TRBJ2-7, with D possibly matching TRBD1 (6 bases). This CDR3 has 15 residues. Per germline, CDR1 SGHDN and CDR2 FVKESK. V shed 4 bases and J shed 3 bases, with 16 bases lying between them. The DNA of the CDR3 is TGTGCCAGCAGCCGCATGACAGGTAGTGTCTACGAGCAGTACTTC. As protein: CASSRMTGSVYEQYF.

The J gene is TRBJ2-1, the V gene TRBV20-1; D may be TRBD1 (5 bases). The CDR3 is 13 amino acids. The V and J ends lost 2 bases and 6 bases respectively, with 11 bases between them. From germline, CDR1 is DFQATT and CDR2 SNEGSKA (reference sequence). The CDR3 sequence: CSARPLGANEQFF. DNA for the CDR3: TGCAGTGCTAGACCCCTTGGGGCCAATGAGCAGTTCTTC.

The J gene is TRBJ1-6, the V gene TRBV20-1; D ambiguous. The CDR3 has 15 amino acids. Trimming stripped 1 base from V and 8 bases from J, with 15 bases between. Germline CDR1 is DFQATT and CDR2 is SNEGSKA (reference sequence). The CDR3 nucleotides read TGCAGTGCTAGAGCCTTAGAGGGTTTGGATTCACCCCTCCACTTT. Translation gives CSARALEGLDSPLHF.

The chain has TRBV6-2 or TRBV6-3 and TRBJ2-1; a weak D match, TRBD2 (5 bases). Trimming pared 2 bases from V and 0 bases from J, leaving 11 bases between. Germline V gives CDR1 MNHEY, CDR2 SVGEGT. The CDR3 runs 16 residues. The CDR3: CASSYERGFSYNEQFF. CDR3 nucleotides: TGTGCCAGCAGTTACGAACGGGGTTTCTCCTACAATGAGCAGTTCTTC.

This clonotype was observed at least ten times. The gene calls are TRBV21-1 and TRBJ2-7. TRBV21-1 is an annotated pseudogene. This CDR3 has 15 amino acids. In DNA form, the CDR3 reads TGTGCCAGCAGCAAAGTAGGCGGGAGGGCCTTCGAGCAGTACTTC. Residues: CASSKVGGRAFEQYF.

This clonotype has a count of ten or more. CDR3 nucleotide sequence: TGTGCCAGCAGCTCGTCCCCGATTGGGGCCAACGTCCTGACTTTC. This sequence encodes CASSSSPIGANVLTF. The chain is built from TRBV7-9 and TRBJ2-6; D gene ambiguous. From germline, CDR1 is SEHNR and CDR2 FQNEAQ (reference sequence). This CDR3 comprises 15 residues. Trimming cost V 4 bases and J 3 bases, with 10 bases left between them.

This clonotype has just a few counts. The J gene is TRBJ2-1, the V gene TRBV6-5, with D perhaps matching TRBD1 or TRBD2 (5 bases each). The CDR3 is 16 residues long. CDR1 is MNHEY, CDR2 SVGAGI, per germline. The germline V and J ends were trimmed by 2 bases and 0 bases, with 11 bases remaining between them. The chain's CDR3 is CASSYPGSGSYNEQFF. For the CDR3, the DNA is TGTGCCAGCAGTTACCCAGGGAGCGGCTCCTACAATGAGCAGTTCTTC.

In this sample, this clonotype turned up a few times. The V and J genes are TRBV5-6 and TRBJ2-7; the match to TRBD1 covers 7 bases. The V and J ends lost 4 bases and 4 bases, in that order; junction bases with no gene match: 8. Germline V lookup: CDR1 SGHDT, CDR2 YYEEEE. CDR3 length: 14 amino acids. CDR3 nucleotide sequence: TGTGCCAGCAGCCCAGGGGTGGGACAGTACGAGCAGTACTTC. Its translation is CASSPGVGQYEQYF.

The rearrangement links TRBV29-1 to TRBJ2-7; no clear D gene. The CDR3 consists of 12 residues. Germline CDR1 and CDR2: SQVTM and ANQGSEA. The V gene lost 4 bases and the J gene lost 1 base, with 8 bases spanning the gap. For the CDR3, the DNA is TGCAGCGTTGGGCCAACATCCTACGAGCAGTACTTC. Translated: CSVGPTSYEQYF.

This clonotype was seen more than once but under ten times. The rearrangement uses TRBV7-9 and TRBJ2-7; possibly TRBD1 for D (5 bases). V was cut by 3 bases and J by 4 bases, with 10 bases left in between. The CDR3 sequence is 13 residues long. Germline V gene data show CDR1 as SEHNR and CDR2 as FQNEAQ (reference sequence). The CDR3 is CASSFQGVYEQYF. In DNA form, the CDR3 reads TGTGCCAGCAGCTTCCAGGGTGTTTACGAGCAGTACTTC.

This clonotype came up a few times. CDR3 coding DNA: TGCGCCAGCAGCCCCGGACTAGCGGAGGGCTACGAGCAGTACTTC. It codes for CASSPGLAEGYEQYF. V usage is TRBV4-3 and J usage is TRBJ2-7; 10 nucleotides line up with TRBD2. The germline V gene has CDR1 LGHNA and CDR2 YSLEER. The CDR3 consists of 15 residues. The V and J ends lost 4 bases and 3 bases, in that order; junction bases with no gene match: 6.

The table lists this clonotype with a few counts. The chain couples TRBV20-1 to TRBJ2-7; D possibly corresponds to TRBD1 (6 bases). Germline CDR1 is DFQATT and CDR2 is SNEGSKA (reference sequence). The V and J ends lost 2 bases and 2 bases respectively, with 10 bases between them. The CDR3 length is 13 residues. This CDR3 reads CSARPRTAYEQYF. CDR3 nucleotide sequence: TGCAGTGCTAGACCTCGGACAGCCTACGAGCAGTACTTC.

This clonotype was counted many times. The CDR3 region is CASRTSGIPYNEQFF. The CDR3 DNA is TGTGCCAGCAGAACGAGCGGGATACCCTACAATGAGCAGTTCTTC. The rearrangement uses TRBV12-3 or TRBV12-4 and TRBJ2-1; TRBD2 aligns across 7 bases. The CDR3 extends over 15 amino acids. Unmatched junction bases numbered 7, after V lost 6 bases and J lost 2 bases.

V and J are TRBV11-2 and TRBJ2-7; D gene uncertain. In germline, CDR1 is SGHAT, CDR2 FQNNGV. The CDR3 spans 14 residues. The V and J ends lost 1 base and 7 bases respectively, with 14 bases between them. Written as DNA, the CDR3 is TGTGCCAGCAGCTTAGTTTTTAGGTCAGAGGAGCAGTACTTC. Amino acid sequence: CASSLVFRSEEQYF.

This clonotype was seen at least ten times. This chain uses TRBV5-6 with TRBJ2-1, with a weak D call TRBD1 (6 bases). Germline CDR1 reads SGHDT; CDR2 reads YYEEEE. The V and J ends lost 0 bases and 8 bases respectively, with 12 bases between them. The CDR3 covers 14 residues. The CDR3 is CASSLATGFHEQFF. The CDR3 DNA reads TGTGCCAGCAGCTTGGCCACAGGGTTCCATGAGCAGTTCTTC.

The CDR3 spells CASRRLADSTDTQYF. In nucleotides, the CDR3 is TGTGCCAGCAGAAGACTAGCGGATAGCACAGATACGCAGTATTTT. The chain couples TRBV6-2 or TRBV6-3 to TRBJ2-3, with TRBD2 matching over 9 bases. The ends lost 6 bases at V and 0 bases at J; junction bases unmatched: 4. CDR3 length: 15 residues. Germline V CDR1 and CDR2: MNHEY, SVGEGT.

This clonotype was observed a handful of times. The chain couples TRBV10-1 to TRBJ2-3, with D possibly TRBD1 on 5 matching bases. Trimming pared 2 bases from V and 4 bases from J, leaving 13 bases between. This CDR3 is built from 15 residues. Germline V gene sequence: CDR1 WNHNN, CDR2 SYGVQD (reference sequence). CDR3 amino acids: CASSETLQGADTQYF. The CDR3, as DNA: TGCGCCAGCAGTGAGACCCTACAAGGGGCAGATACGCAGTATTTT.

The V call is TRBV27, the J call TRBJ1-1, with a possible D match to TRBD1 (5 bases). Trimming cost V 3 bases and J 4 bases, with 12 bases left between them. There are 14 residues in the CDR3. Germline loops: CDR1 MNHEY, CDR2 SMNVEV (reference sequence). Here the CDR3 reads CASSLQGASTEAFF. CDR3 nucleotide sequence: TGTGCCAGCAGTTTGCAGGGAGCGAGCACTGAAGCTTTCTTT.

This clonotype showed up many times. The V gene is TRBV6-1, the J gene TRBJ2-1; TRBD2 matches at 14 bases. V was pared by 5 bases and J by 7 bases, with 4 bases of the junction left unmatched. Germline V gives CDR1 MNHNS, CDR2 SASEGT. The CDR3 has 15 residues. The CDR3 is CASSKGLAGVNEQFF. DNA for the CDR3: TGTGCCAGCAGTAAGGGACTAGCGGGAGTGAATGAGCAGTTCTTC.